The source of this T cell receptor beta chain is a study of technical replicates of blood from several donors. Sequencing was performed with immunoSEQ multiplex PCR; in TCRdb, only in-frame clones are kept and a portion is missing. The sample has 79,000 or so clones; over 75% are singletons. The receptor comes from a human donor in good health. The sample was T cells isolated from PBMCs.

CDR3 DNA sequence: TGCGCCAGCAGCCAAGGAGAAACAGAGACCCAGTACTTC. It translates to CASSQGETETQYF. The chain has TRBV4-1 and TRBJ2-5, with unresolved D. V gave up 1 base and J gave up 4 bases, with 7 bases separating them. CDR1 and CDR2 (germline): MGHRA, YSYEKL. The CDR3 spans 13 residues.